The next 29 T cell receptor beta chains were all read from a single sample in a study of CD8+ T cells in alopecia areata (dated by TCRdb to 2017 to 2018). The treatment or condition label here, explained by the study, means: oral pan-JAK inhibitor, 5-10 mg twice daily. The library was built by means of the immunoSEQ multiplex PCR assay. For TCR sequencing, RNA was extracted from every sample and reverse transcribed into cDNA to serve as template. Drawn from immuneACCESS, this table holds only the in-frame rearrangements with V and J called that TCRdb kept. Clones are partly lost; checked studies trace under half to an unresolved V gene and leave the rest unexplained. Across this sample there are about 200,000 clones, with 30% to 40% seen only once. The ten largest account for 0.45% to 0.55% of the sample. The sequenced sample was CD4+ T cells sorted from blood, obtained between weeks 30 and 35, from a patient treated with tofacitinib. These receptors were collected from a human donor with alopecia areata.

This clone has just a few counts. The rearrangement joins TRBV11-2 to TRBJ2-7; 9 bases are shared with TRBD1. Germline CDR1 SGHAT, CDR2 FQNNGV. This CDR3 region has 15 residues. V gave up 5 bases and J gave up 2 bases; unmatched junction bases: 7. The CDR3 DNA follows: TGTGCCAGCAGCCTTTATGGGGACAGGGCCTACGAGCAGTACTTC. It yields the protein CASSLYGDRAYEQYF.

V usage is TRBV29-1 and J usage is TRBJ1-1; the D gene is possibly TRBD1 (6 bases). Germline CDR1 SQVTM, CDR2 ANQGSEA. The CDR3 spans 13 residues. V shed 7 bases and J shed 0 bases, with 12 bases lying between them. The CDR3 DNA sequence: TGCAGCGGATGGACAGACATGAACACTGAAGCTTTCTTT. It codes for CSGWTDMNTEAFF.

This clone was detected only once. J is TRBJ2-7 and V is TRBV5-1; 9 positions agree with TRBD1. Per the germline V gene, CDR1 is SGHRS and CDR2 is YFSETQ. Trimming removed 1 base from V and 0 bases from J; junction bases left unmatched: 2. The CDR3 runs 15 residues. CDR3 DNA sequence: TGCGCCAGCAGCTTGACAGGGGGCGACTCCTACGAGCAGTACTTC. This sequence encodes CASSLTGGDSYEQYF.

A few counts support this clone. The V call is TRBV5-1, the J call TRBJ1-4; 8 bases fit TRBD1. Looked up from germline, CDR1 is SGHRS and CDR2 is YFSETQ. The CDR3 has 14 amino acids. The V segment lost 1 base and the J segment 6 bases; nucleotides outside the gene matches: 2. CDR3 amino acids: CASSLLQGDEKLFF. DNA for the CDR3: TGCGCCAGCAGCTTGTTACAGGGGGATGAAAAACTGTTTTTT.

This clone has more than one count but fewer than ten. V usage is TRBV7-8 and J usage is TRBJ1-4, with 9 bases matching TRBD1. Losses at the gene ends were 5 bases for V and 8 bases for J; bases not matched to a gene: 6. Per germline, CDR1 SGHVS and CDR2 FQNEAQ. CDR3 length: 14 amino acids. CDR3 nucleotides: TGTGCCAGCAGCCTGGGACAGGGTGGCGAAAAACTGTTTTTT. Protein: CASSLGQGGEKLFF.

This chain links TRBV5-1 with TRBJ2-3, with D perhaps matching TRBD2 (6 bases). Trimming stripped 2 bases from V and 6 bases from J, with 10 bases between. Germline V gene sequence: CDR1 SGHRS, CDR2 YFSETQ. The CDR3 length is 13 residues. As DNA, the CDR3 is TGCGCCAGCAGCTTCACTAGCCGGGATACGCAGTATTTT. Translated, it gives CASSFTSRDTQYF.

The chain carries TRBV19 and TRBJ1-5; no definite D call. Germline CDR1 reads LNHDA; CDR2 reads SQIVND (reference sequence). CDR3 size: 14 residues. Trimming left V 7 bases short and J 1 base short, with 11 bases between. CDR3 sequence: CASTGRASNQPQHF. The CDR3 nucleotides are TGTGCCAGTACTGGAAGGGCGAGCAATCAGCCCCAGCATTTT.

The chain is built from TRBV25-1 and TRBJ2-5, with a possible D match to TRBD2 (6 bases). Trimming took 5 bases from V and 4 from J, leaving 11 bases between them. This CDR3 comprises 13 residues. Germline CDR1 is MGHDK and CDR2 is SYGVNS. CDR3 coding DNA: TGTGCCAGCAGTTGGGGGAGGCCAGAGACCCAGTACTTC. This encodes CASSWGRPETQYF.

The V call is TRBV5-1, the J call TRBJ2-3; the match to TRBD2 covers 10 bases. With 9 bases clipped from V and 4 bases from J, the junction kept 11 bases outside the gene matches. Per the germline V gene, CDR1 is SGHRS and CDR2 is YFSETQ. CDR3 length: 15 amino acids. The CDR3 protein is CATQRGGSGADTQYF. For the CDR3, the DNA is TGCGCCACCCAGCGGGGGGGCTCCGGGGCAGATACGCAGTATTTT.

CDR3 loop: CASSVTGGVGLFEQFF. The CDR3 nucleotides read TGTGCCAGCAGCGTAACGGGAGGAGTTGGGTTGTTTGAGCAGTTCTTC. This chain links TRBV9 with TRBJ2-1, with 7 nucleotides matching TRBD2. This CDR3 has 16 amino acids. The ends lost 1 base at V and 9 bases at J; junction bases unmatched: 13. Germline V gives CDR1 SGDLS, CDR2 YYNGEE.

The chain uses TRBV30 and TRBJ2-1, with 13 bases that match TRBD2. Germline CDR1 reads GTSNPN; CDR2 reads SVGIG (reference sequence). The V and J ends lost 5 bases and 4 bases, in that order; junction bases with no gene match: 11. The CDR3 has 17 amino acids. The CDR3 DNA follows: TGTGCCTGGGGACTAGCGGGAGACCCGAAGAGGTACAATGAGCAGTTCTTC. Translation gives CAWGLAGDPKRYNEQFF. Filled out from reference TRBV30 and TRBJ2-1, the complete variable domain reads SQTIHQWPATLVQPVGSPLSLECTVEGTSNPNLYWYRQAAGRGLQLLFYSVGIGQISSEVPQNLSASRPQDRQFILSSKKLLLSDSGFYLCAWGLAGDPKRYNEQFFGPGTRLTVL.

The chain joins TRBV5-1 to TRBJ2-3; D not certain. The germline V gene has CDR1 SGHRS and CDR2 YFSETQ. The CDR3 has 14 amino acids. The V end lost 1 base, the J end lost 2 bases, and 8 bases lay between the germline ends. The chain's CDR3 is CASSLLGATDTQYF. The DNA for the CDR3 is TGCGCCAGCAGCTTGTTGGGCGCCACAGATACGCAGTATTTT.

Here the CDR3 DNA reads TGCAGCGTTGCCCAGGGCAGGGAGAGGACTGAAGCTTTCTTT. Its translation is CSVAQGRERTEAFF. The genes are TRBV29-1 and TRBJ1-1; D perhaps matches TRBD1 (5 bases). The V end was cut by 4 bases, the J end by 5 bases, with 17 bases between. The CDR3 contains 14 residues. CDR1 and CDR2 (germline): SQVTM, ANQGSEA.

The CDR3 coding sequence is TGTGCCTGGATTGAGGAGAGGGTCAATGGCTACACCTTC. Amino acids: CAWIEERVNGYTF. V is TRBV30 and J is TRBJ1-2, with no clear D. Looked up from germline, CDR1 is GTSNPN and CDR2 is SVGIG (reference sequence). CDR3 length: 13 residues. With 4 bases removed from V and 6 bases from J, the gap between germline ends came to 15 bases.

This clone has only one observation. V is TRBV6-1 and J is TRBJ1-2, with a weak D call TRBD1 (6 bases). Germline V gives CDR1 MNHNS, CDR2 SASEGT. Trimming took 10 bases from V and 2 from J, leaving 11 bases between them. The CDR3 has 12 residues. The CDR3 here is CATKDRNYGYTF. CDR3 DNA: TGTGCCACCAAGGACAGAAACTATGGCTACACCTTC.

This clone was found a few times. J is TRBJ1-1 and V is TRBV19, with D maybe TRBD1 (6 bases). Germline CDR1 and CDR2: LNHDA and SQIVND (reference sequence). The CDR3 contains 14 residues. V lost 7 bases and J 4 bases, leaving 16 bases between the germline ends. CDR3 region: CASKLQGIGTEAFF. CDR3 nucleotide sequence: TGTGCCAGTAAATTACAGGGTATCGGCACTGAAGCTTTCTTT. The variable domain in full, completed from reference TRBV19 and TRBJ1-1, reads DGGITQSPKYLFRKEGQNVTLSCEQNLNHDAMYWYRQDPGQGLRLIYYSQIVNDFQKGDIAEGYSVSREKKESFPLTVTSAQKNPTAFYLCASKLQGIGTEAFFGQGTRLTVV.

The chain joins TRBV2 to TRBJ1-1; perhaps TRBD1 as D (6 bases). Per germline, CDR1 SNHLY and CDR2 FYNNEI. The CDR3 consists of 14 residues. Trimming stripped 8 bases from V and 2 bases from J, with 15 bases between. This CDR3 is CASGLLQGNTEAFF. As DNA, the CDR3 is TGTGCCAGCGGCCTCTTACAGGGTAACACTGAAGCTTTCTTT.

This clone appeared a few times. This rearrangement joins TRBV15 to TRBJ1-1, with D perhaps matching TRBD1 (5 bases). The CDR3 spans 15 residues. Germline V gives CDR1 LNHNV, CDR2 YYDKDF (reference sequence). Trimming cost V 7 bases and J 0 bases, with 15 bases left between them. For the CDR3, the DNA is TGTGCCACCACGGGGTGGGGGTCAGTGAACACTGAAGCTTTCTTT. It is translated as CATTGWGSVNTEAFF.

The rearrangement uses TRBV7-2 and TRBJ2-6, with D perhaps TRBD1 (6 bases). This CDR3 has 15 residues. The V gene lost 5 bases and the J gene lost 2 bases, with 10 bases spanning the gap. The germline V gene has CDR1 SGHTA and CDR2 FQGNSA. The CDR3 loop reads CASSSDRTGANVLTF. The CDR3 coding sequence is TGTGCCAGCAGCAGCGACAGGACTGGGGCCAACGTCCTGACTTTC.

With regard to this clone: The same CDR3 also results from other DNA sequences found in this sample. This chain connects TRBV5-1 to TRBJ2-3, with D perhaps TRBD1 (5 bases). This CDR3 spans 14 amino acids. Trimming took off 0 bases at V and 1 base at J, with 6 bases between the two ends. Germline V gene sequence: CDR1 SGHRS, CDR2 YFSETQ. CDR3 region: CASSLGGGTDTQYF. As DNA, the CDR3 is TGCGCCAGCAGCTTGGGGGGCGGCACAGATACGCAGTATTTT.

This clone appeared a single time. V is TRBV30 and J is TRBJ1-6; no clear D gene. V gave up 4 bases and J gave up 5 bases, with 12 bases separating them. Germline V lookup: CDR1 GTSNPN, CDR2 SVGIG (reference sequence). The CDR3 spans 14 residues. The CDR3 spells CAWKWTVDNSPLHF. In DNA, the CDR3 is TGTGCCTGGAAATGGACGGTGGATAATTCACCCCTCCACTTT.

The chain couples TRBV29-1 to TRBJ2-1; 11 bases match TRBD1. The CDR3 contains 17 residues. Germline loops: CDR1 SQVTM, CDR2 ANQGSEA. The V and J ends lost 7 bases and 0 bases, in that order; junction bases with no gene match: 11. The CDR3 nucleotides are TGCAGCGCCGGACAGGGGGCTCGGTACAGCTCCTACAATGAGCAGTTCTTC. Translation gives CSAGQGARYSSYNEQFF.

The gene calls are TRBV11-2 and TRBJ2-1; tentatively, D is TRBD1 or TRBD2 (5 bases each). This CDR3 is built from 14 residues. Germline lookup yields CDR1 SGHAT and CDR2 FQNNGV. Trimming stripped 4 bases from V and 7 bases from J, with 14 bases between. Written as DNA, the CDR3 is TGTGCCAGCAGCTCCCCGAGAGAGGGGAATGAGCAGTTCTTC. Amino acids: CASSSPREGNEQFF. The entire variable domain, with the rest obtained from reference TRBV11-2 and TRBJ2-1, is as follows: EAGVAQSPRYKIIEKRQSVAFWCNPISGHATLYWYQQILGQGPKLLIQFQNNGVVDDSQLPKDRFSAERLKGVDSTLKIQPAKLEDSAVYLCASSSPREGNEQFFGPGTRLTVL.

The rearrangement links TRBV30 to TRBJ1-1; D gene unclear. CDR1 is GTSNPN and CDR2 is SVGIG in the germline V gene (reference sequence). With 0 bases removed from V and 7 bases from J, the gap between germline ends came to 6 bases. CDR3 length: 11 residues. The CDR3 sequence is CAWSVRGEAFF. The CDR3 bases are TGTGCCTGGAGTGTACGGGGTGAAGCTTTCTTT.

This rearrangement joins TRBV30 to TRBJ1-3; no clear D. V was shortened by 0 bases and J by 0 bases, with 6 bases between the two germline ends. The CDR3 is 14 amino acids. CDR1 and CDR2 from the germline V gene are GTSNPN and SVGIG (reference sequence). The CDR3 protein is CAWSVLASGNTIYF. The CDR3 coding sequence is TGTGCCTGGAGTGTACTGGCCTCTGGAAACACCATATATTTT.

This clone has just one count. This rearrangement joins TRBV4-2 to TRBJ2-7; 10 bases are shared with TRBD2. The CDR3 is 13 amino acids. Germline values: CDR1 LGHNA, CDR2 YNFKEQ. V was clipped by 8 bases and J by 2 bases; unmatched bases: 3. CDR3 nucleotides: TGTGCCAGCGGAGCGGGGGGGCCCTACGAGCAGTACTTC. It translates to CASGAGGPYEQYF.

The V call is TRBV18, the J call TRBJ2-4; 11 positions match TRBD2. The V segment lost 3 bases and the J segment 7 bases; nucleotides outside the gene matches: 8. This CDR3 region has 16 residues. Germline V CDR1 and CDR2: KGHSH, LQKENI. The CDR3 coding sequence is TGTGCCAGCTCACCGACTAGCGGGGATAGCAGGAACATTCAGTACTTC. Protein product: CASSPTSGDSRNIQYF.

The V call is TRBV7-2, the J call TRBJ2-5; D might be TRBD1 or TRBD2, each matching 5 bases. This CDR3 contains 15 residues. Per germline, CDR1 SGHTA and CDR2 FQGNSA. V was shortened by 3 bases and J by 1 base, with 12 bases between the two germline ends. For the CDR3, the DNA is TGTGCCAGCAGCTTCAGTTCAGGGAGCCAAGAGACCCAGTACTTC. Amino acid sequence: CASSFSSGSQETQYF.

V is TRBV10-3 and J is TRBJ2-1, with 9 bases that match TRBD1. Per germline, CDR1 ENHRY and CDR2 SYGVKD. The CDR3 spans 13 residues. V gave up 10 bases and J gave up 7 bases; unmatched junction bases: 8. DNA of the CDR3: TGTGCCAGTGGGACAGGGTTGGGGAATGAGCAGTTCTTC. This gives the protein CASGTGLGNEQFF.